This T cell receptor (beta chain) was obtained from a study of long-term antiretroviral therapy in people with HIV. The V gene's germline CDR1 is MNHEY and CDR2 SMNVEV (reference sequence). The CDR3 has 13 residues. Comment on this clone: Its specificity is not known. Its ends do not fully match the called genes, so a read error is possible.

Whole-study findings and limits: Dominant in the repertoire at all time points were clones expanded before ART.

The libraries were made with immunoSEQ v3.0 at survey level. The data were produced by immunoSEQ multiplex PCR, yet TCRdb's version contains in-frame clones alone and is incomplete. The table lists about 48,000 clones, roughly four fifths of them singletons. The chain combines TRBV27 with TRBJ1-1, with unresolved D. The sequence was collected from a woman aged 18-29 years with HIV. Sequenced material: unsorted PBMCs, taken 0.8 years after starting antiretroviral therapy. CDR3 nucleotides: TGTGCCAGCAGTTTATCGATGAAGACTGAAGCTTTCTTT. It codes for CASSLSMKTEAFF.